Reported below is one TCR beta chain. Its antigen remains undetermined. Within one base of it there is no much larger clone, and no base qualities were kept. In the germline V gene, CDR1 corresponds to SQVTM and CDR2 to ANQGSEA. The CDR3 has 14 amino acids, counting the end cysteine and phenylalanine. The DNA shown is the 42-base CDR3, in frame from base 1. The junction shows trimming of 7 bases on V and 0 bases on J, and the gene matches do not reach 8 bases of it. The library was built by means of 5' RACE. The instrument given in TCRdb is Illumina HiSeq 2500. The second PCR ran for roughly 7 to 11 cycles and used a J-beta primer mix along with a sample-barcoded 5' primer. A unique molecular identifier was introduced onto each TCR beta cDNA molecule by a template-switch 5' adaptor carrying 12 random nucleotides. Each sample yielded at least 2.5 million CDR3-containing paired-end reads. First-strand cDNA synthesis was performed from all RNA using the Mint cDNA synthesis kit, with priming by a TRBC-specific oligonucleotide. Following uracil-DNA glycosylase treatment, all cDNA underwent a first 18-cycle PCR with the universal primers M1SS and BC2_uni_R. As for the authors' bioinformatics: Normalization of each sample was performed by random selection of 1 million high-quality reads, each carrying a distinct molecular identifier. Instead of being binned into consensus sequences, reads that shared molecular identifiers were thrown out. CDR3 identification, clonotype clustering and error correction used MiTCR with a Q25 quality threshold and the strictest error-elimination algorithm. A nonparametric unseen species model using Euler transformation provided a lower-bound estimate of total TCR beta diversity. TCRdb passed the public sequencing reads through fastp at Q25 and MiXCR, retaining productive beta sequences. Duplicate CDR3 protein sequences are folded into a single record with the most common DNA and genes. The V and J calls, along with clone size, are taken from TCRdb and not from the paper's own processing. Within this sample are about 1.4 million distinct CDR3 sequences, with roughly 60% of them counted one time only. The ten largest clonotypes hold more than 6% of the sample.

This sample was included in a study of blood T cells in healthy people across ages (dated by TCRdb to 2015 to 2017). Concerning the study at large: In model experiments, template switching captured roughly one uniquely barcoded TCR beta cDNA molecule for every two T cells. Age-related changes in TCR beta repertoire diversity were measured in the study by deep sequencing normalized with unique cDNA molecular identifiers. The donors were divided into four age groups: young (average around 15 years), middle-aged (roughly 42), aged (around 59) and long-lived (82). To avoid experimental bias, donors of different ages were randomly spread across the sequencing lanes. Two additional independent replicas of 1 million unique cDNA reads from the same blood draw were analyzed for two donors (one aged 18 to 30 and one aged 80 or older).

Broad study findings and their caveats: Observed TCR beta diversity per million T cells fell roughly linearly with age, and a significant reduction was already apparent by age about 38. Observed TCR beta diversity correlated strongly with the percentage of naive T cells measured by flow cytometry. The long-lived group showed more naive CD4+ T cells, fewer expanded clones and increased TCR diversity than the aged group, suggesting age selection. Bulk unsorted PBMC profiling prevented conclusive comparison of naive and antigen-experienced compartments. Estimates of total diversity from one million sequenced T cells were regarded as lower bounds and underestimates. The CMV infection status of donors was not known, potentially confounding age-related changes in expanded clonotypes.

The roughly 39 donors, aged about 6 to 100 years, were systemically healthy Caucasian individuals from Russia. Each donor gave 8.5 to 10 milliliters of peripheral blood, collected into EDTA-treated Vacutainer tubes. PBMCs were isolated by Ficoll-Paque density-gradient centrifugation, with at least 6.5 million obtained per sample. Trizol reagent was used to extract total RNA from PBMCs, with at least 6 micrograms per sample. The percentages of naive CD45RAhigh/CD27high T cells were determined by flow cytometry on a PBMC aliquot from every donor. Input material: blood. The receptor was isolated from a young man in good health. The chain couples TRBV29-1 to TRBJ2-7; TRBD1 aligns with 8 central bases. The nucleotides are TGCAGCGCCGAACAGGGGGATAGCTCCTACGAGCAGTACTTC. This gives the protein CSAEQGDSSYEQYF.